Sequencing of this T cell receptor beta chain was carried out in a study of PD-1 blockade in classical Hodgkin lymphoma (TCRdb year 2020). Concerning the study at large: Nivolumab dosing was 3 mg/kg intravenously every 2 weeks, continuing until either disease progression or unacceptable toxicity. The study used CyTOF and TCR beta sequencing to define a peripheral blood immune signature of response to PD-1 blockade in classical Hodgkin lymphoma.

The Qiagen DNeasy kit was used to extract genomic DNA from unsorted PBMCs and from the negatively selected CD4+ and CD8+ fractions. Amplification of TCR beta CDR3 regions was done by immunoSEQ multiplex PCR with primers that anneal to V and J segments. A synthetic immune receptor repertoire was used to minimize amplification bias, and remaining bias was computationally removed after sequencing. The source study handled its data this way. Custom Python scripts were used to quantify repertoire diversity as the Shannon entropy index. The unsorted, CD4+ and CD8+ repertoires were each analyzed separately, with the exception of combined analyses, where CD4+ and CD8+ sequences were merged in silico. Clonal expansion was defined as a frequency increase of at least 2-fold after treatment compared with C1D1, and clones undetected at baseline were assigned a pseudocount of 0.5. Singleton clones were defined as clones with 0 or 1 copy at C1D1, and non-singleton clones were defined as clones with 2 or more copies. Clones expanded in unsorted samples were assigned a CD4+, CD8+ or unknown annotation through matching of protein sequences in sorted samples from the same patient. Wilcoxon tests on paired samples were used to test diversity changes from C1D1 to C4D1. TCRdb took over this immuneACCESS table, retaining in-frame rearrangements with V and J assigned. Such tables are incomplete; in checked studies, under half of the missing clones stem from an unresolved V gene, and the remainder is unexplained. V and J calls and clone size are given by that table; D and trimming were obtained from the DNA. A total of some 84,000 clones appear in this sample, about 89% of them only once. The ten largest clones represent roughly a fifth of the sample.

Broad study findings and their caveats: Newly diagnosed patients were reported to have lower baseline TCR diversity than healthy donors, and relapsed/refractory patients were reported to have lower baseline TCR diversity still. Lower diversity was observed in patients in whom nivolumab was started less than 1 year after ASCT, and these patients were excluded from later analyses so that confounding by immune reconstitution would be avoided. The study covered only a single clinical trial cohort, and the causes of the repertoire differences, possibly disease activity or prior therapy, were still not defined. A significant rise by C4D1 was seen in CD4+ but not CD8+ TCR diversity (p=0.0027 vs p=0.16), with the rise being most apparent in complete responders (p=0.02). Baseline diversity similar to that of newly diagnosed patients was observed in trial patients achieving complete response, whereas significantly lower diversity was observed in partial responders and progressors.

From the germline V gene, CDR1 is SGHVS and CDR2 is FQNEAQ. At the junction V is shortened by 2 bases and J by 7 bases, with 6 bases in between. The CDR3 spans 12 residues, from the cysteine through the phenylalanine. Of the read, only the CDR3 DNA is kept; its 36 bases are in frame from base 1. The time point label for this specimen denotes: cycle 1 day 1 (C1D1), immediately before nivolumab initiation. Relapse after autologous stem cell transplantation had occurred in all trial patients, and cohorts A, B and C were distinguished by prior brentuximab vedotin exposure. A total of over 55 patients with relapsed/refractory classical Hodgkin lymphoma made up the trial cohort, and each patient's best overall response was complete response, partial response or progressive disease. Single-agent nivolumab was administered to trial patients in the multi-cohort phase II CheckMate 205 trial. An independent review committee assessed best overall response by applying the 2007 International Working Group response criteria. Trial PBMCs were obtained immediately prior to nivolumab initiation (C1D1) and on therapy at cycle 2 day 1 and cycle 4 day 1. Peripheral blood was collected in 8 mL Vacutainer Cell Preparation Tubes, from which PBMCs were isolated by centrifugation and then cryopreserved.

On this clone: Its antigen is not yet known. It has no much larger one-base neighbor in the sample; base qualities were not kept.

The input for sequencing was peripheral blood mononuclear cells (PBMCs), taken at baseline. This TCR came from a human donor with classical Hodgkin lymphoma. This chain joins TRBV7-8 to TRBJ1-5, with the identity of the D gene unclear. The DNA reads as follows: TGTGCCAGCAGCTTACCCCGCCAGCCCCAGCATTTT. Translated, it gives CASSLPRQPQHF.